These 19 T cell receptor beta chains were all obtained from the same sample, sequenced in a study of T cells in Graves' hyperthyroidism and ophthalmopathy (dated by TCRdb to between 2018 and 2020). The library was generated by multiplex PCR. Sequencing instrument: Illumina HiSeq 2000. The TCR beta CDR3 regions were amplified from RNA transcripts. For the first round of RT-PCR on the TCR CDR3, the HTBI primer set was used together with the Qiagen OneStep RT-PCR kit. TCRdb trimmed public reads at Q25 via fastp, called clones via MiXCR and kept in-frame beta chains. All rows with the same CDR3 protein become a single entry with the most common DNA and genes. Across this sample there are a few hundred thousand distinct CDR3 sequences, with more than 15% seen only once. The top ten constitute about 29% of the sample. The sample comprised blood. Receptor source: a woman in her twenties or thirties with Graves' ophthalmopathy.

This clonotype was detected many times. This chain connects TRBV10-3 to TRBJ2-2; 8 nucleotides line up with TRBD1. CDR3 length equals 15 residues. Germline CDR1 reads ENHRY; CDR2 reads SYGVKD. After removal of 5 bases from V and 3 bases from J, the junction contained 5 bases not matched to a gene. CDR3 sequence (DNA): TGTGCCATCAGTCCGGGACAGGAGTACACCGGGGAGCTGTTTTTT. Translating gives CAISPGQEYTGELFF.

This clonotype occurred many times. The chain joins TRBV14 to TRBJ2-1, with TRBD2 as a possible D gene (6 bases). CDR3 length: 14 amino acids. Trimming removed 4 bases from V and 4 bases from J, with 11 bases in between. Germline CDR1 is SGHDN and CDR2 is FVKESK. The CDR3 coding sequence is TGTGCCAGCAGCCCCCTGGGACTTTACAATGAGCAGTTCTTC. This encodes CASSPLGLYNEQFF.

This clonotype came up many times. V gene TRBV28 combines with J gene TRBJ2-4; D might be TRBD1 (6 bases). The CDR3 is made up of 16 amino acids. CDR1 is MDHEN, CDR2 SYDVKM, per germline. V was pared by 5 bases and J by 1 base, with 15 bases between. The CDR3 is CASSTYRVGAKNIQYF. CDR3 bases: TGTGCCAGCAGTACCTACAGGGTGGGGGCCAAAAACATTCAGTACTTC.

The chain has TRBV20-1 and TRBJ2-2; 9 bases match TRBD1. CDR1 is DFQATT, CDR2 SNEGSKA, per germline (reference sequence). The J segment lost 5 bases and the V segment lost 6 bases, leaving 7 bases of the junction unmatched. The CDR3 loop spans 14 amino acids. The CDR3 loop reads CSAAVGQGTGELFF. The CDR3, as DNA: TGCAGTGCCGCGGTCGGACAGGGGACCGGGGAGCTGTTTTTT.

This clonotype was recorded many times. V usage is TRBV6-1 and J usage is TRBJ2-7; the match to TRBD1 covers 9 bases. This CDR3 has 17 residues. Trimming cost V 5 bases and J 3 bases; bases outside gene matches: 14. The germline V gene encodes CDR1 MNHNS and CDR2 SASEGT. CDR3 sequence (DNA): TGTGCCAGCAGTCGAGGAGTCGGGACAGGGCGGGTCTACGAGCAGTACTTC. Its protein is CASSRGVGTGRVYEQYF.

This clonotype turned up a few times. This chain uses TRBV4-3 with TRBJ2-7; 11 nucleotides align to TRBD1. This CDR3 spans 18 amino acids. Germline assignment: CDR1 LGHNA and CDR2 YSLEER. V shed 0 bases and J 2 bases; nucleotides not matched to a gene: 9. The CDR3 nucleotides are TGCGCCAGCAGCCAAGATTTAGATCCGGGACAGGGGGCCTACGAGCAGTACTTC. It encodes CASSQDLDPGQGAYEQYF.

This clonotype was observed many times. The chain joins TRBV5-1 to TRBJ1-4, with unresolved D. The CDR3 runs 15 residues. Germline CDR1 and CDR2: SGHRS and YFSETQ. Trimming took 3 bases from V and 0 from J, leaving 9 bases between them. CDR3 sequence: CASSSGRATNEKLFF. The CDR3 DNA reads as TGCGCCAGCAGCTCTGGACGAGCAACTAATGAAAAACTGTTTTTT.

This clonotype was counted many times. The chain couples TRBV20-1 to TRBJ1-4; 7 nucleotides agree with TRBD1. This CDR3 is built from 14 residues. Trimming took 5 bases from V and 5 from J; bases not matched to a gene: 8. Germline assignment: CDR1 DFQATT and CDR2 SNEGSKA (reference sequence). The CDR3 DNA is TGCAGTGCTGCCTCAGGGGGAGGGAATGAAAAACTGTTTTTT. Residues: CSAASGGGNEKLFF.

This clonotype appeared many times. CDR3 nucleotide sequence: TGCAGTGCTAGAGAACTAGCGGGGGCCACAGATACGCAGTATTTT. This gives the protein CSARELAGATDTQYF. The rearrangement links TRBV20-1 to TRBJ2-3, with TRBD2 identical over 11 bases. This CDR3 region has 15 residues. The J segment lost 2 bases and the V segment lost 0 bases, leaving 1 base of the junction unmatched. Germline V gene sequence: CDR1 DFQATT, CDR2 SNEGSKA (reference sequence).

This clonotype was picked up a small number of times. CDR3: CAWSPGPDEQFF. The CDR3, as DNA: TGTGCCTGGAGTCCAGGCCCGGATGAGCAGTTCTTC. J is TRBJ2-1 and V is TRBV30; D remains ambiguous. Germline V gene sequence: CDR1 GTSNPN, CDR2 SVGIG (reference sequence). The CDR3 totals 12 residues. V shed 2 bases and J shed 8 bases, with 10 bases lying between them.

The rearrangement uses TRBV18 and TRBJ2-7; maybe TRBD1 (5 bases). The CDR3 contains 14 residues. V dropped 4 bases and J dropped 0 bases, with 10 bases sitting between them. The V gene's germline CDR1 is KGHSH and CDR2 LQKENI. The CDR3 sequence is CASSRLDNSYEQYF. CDR3 DNA: TGTGCCAGCTCACGTTTGGACAACTCCTACGAGCAGTACTTC.

This clonotype was observed a handful of times. The rearrangement uses TRBV14 and TRBJ2-3, with 12 positions matching TRBD2. The junction had 8 bases not matched to a gene; V was cut back by 4 bases and J by 3 bases. The CDR3 length is 17 residues. The germline V gene has CDR1 SGHDN and CDR2 FVKESK. The CDR3 here is CASSPMTSGRGTDTQYF. The CDR3 bases are TGTGCCAGCAGCCCGATGACTAGCGGGAGAGGAACAGATACGCAGTATTTT.

This clonotype was counted many times. This chain links TRBV6-6 with TRBJ2-3; tentatively, D is TRBD1 (5 bases). Trimming pared 0 bases from V and 3 bases from J, leaving 13 bases between. The CDR3 extends over 16 amino acids. Germline assignment: CDR1 MNHNY and CDR2 SVGAGI (reference sequence). In DNA form, the CDR3 reads TGTGCCAGCAGTTACTCCCGCCAGGGTGGAACAGATACGCAGTATTTT. Protein sequence: CASSYSRQGGTDTQYF.

This clonotype was counted between two and nine times. The chain combines TRBV27 with TRBJ2-1; D might be TRBD2 (6 bases). Germline V gene data show CDR1 as MNHEY and CDR2 as SMNVEV (reference sequence). V lost 5 bases and J lost 8, with 16 bases in between. The CDR3 spans 14 residues. CDR3 DNA sequence: TGTGCCAGCAGTCGGCCGACTAGACAGCATGAGCAGTTCTTC. It encodes CASSRPTRQHEQFF.

On this clonotype itself: Since the CDR3 does not end with the conserved phenylalanine or tryptophan, this likely comes from a read error. The V and J genes are TRBV6-2 or TRBV6-3 and TRBJ2-1, with a weak D call TRBD1 (5 bases). Germline loops: CDR1 MNHEY, CDR2 SVGEGT. V was clipped by 6 bases and J by 0 bases, with 18 bases between them. This CDR3 spans 17 amino acids. CDR3: CASRPRVSLHSYNEQFS. CDR3 in DNA: TGTGCCAGCAGACCCAGGGTATCCCTCCACTCCTACAATGAGCAGTTCTCC.

This clonotype was counted a single time. Possible read error: a much larger clone is one base away. The V call is TRBV6-2 or TRBV6-3, the J call TRBJ2-1; 7 bases are a match to TRBD2. CDR3 length: 13 residues. Trimming cost V 7 bases and J 3 bases; bases outside gene matches: 3. Germline CDR1 MNHEY, CDR2 SVGEGT. The CDR3 sequence: CASIRDYYNEQFF. In DNA form, the CDR3 reads TGTGCCAGCATCCGGGACTACTACAATGAGCAGTTCTTC.

At least ten counts were recorded for this clonotype. This chain connects TRBV20-1 to TRBJ1-1, with 7 nucleotides matching TRBD1. Unmatched junction bases numbered 7, after V lost 3 bases and J lost 3 bases. The CDR3 totals 14 residues. The germline V gene encodes CDR1 DFQATT and CDR2 SNEGSKA (reference sequence). The CDR3 loop is CSARLQGRDTEAFF. CDR3 nucleotides: TGCAGTGCTAGGCTACAGGGGAGGGACACTGAAGCTTTCTTT.

There are many counts of this clonotype. The J gene is TRBJ1-2, the V gene TRBV28; D unresolved. V lost 3 bases, J lost 7 bases, and 6 bases lay in between. This CDR3 contains 11 residues. Germline CDR1 reads MDHEN; CDR2 reads SYDVKM. CDR3 in amino acids: CASSFRRGYTF. In DNA form, the CDR3 reads TGTGCCAGCAGTTTTAGGCGTGGCTACACCTTC.

CDR3 nucleotide sequence: TGTGCCAGCAGCTCAGAGGCCAGGTTGAATGAGCAGTTCTTC. Translating gives CASSSEARLNEQFF. The J gene is TRBJ2-1, the V gene TRBV5-5; D not resolved. The V gene's germline CDR1 is SGHKS and CDR2 YYEKEE (reference sequence). This CDR3 contains 14 residues. Trimming left V 3 bases short and J 7 bases short, with 14 bases between. Based on the CDR3 plus reference TRBV5-5 and TRBJ2-1, the full variable domain is DAGVTQSPTHLIKTRGQQVTLRCSPISGHKSVSWYQQVLGQGPQFIFQYYEKEERGRGNFPDRFSARQFPNYSSELNVNALLLGDSALYLCASSSEARLNEQFFGPGTRLTVL.